Below, 8 T cell receptor beta chains from the same sample are listed, as sequenced in a study of CD8 T cells in ankylosing spondylitis. Study-level findings and limits: Ankylosing spondylitis blood appeared to carry a characteristic TCR beta motif of roughly 8 highly homologous variants.

Their target antigens are unknown. Via MiXCR, TCRdb re-called the 5' RACE reads, giving one row per CDR3 protein. The sample has 800,000 to 900,000 distinct CDR3 sequences; 10% to 15% are singletons. Input material: blood, either unsorted or a sorted T cell fraction (not recorded which). These receptor sequences come from a male donor with ankylosing spondylitis.

This chain joins TRBV12-3 or TRBV12-4 and TRBJ2-7; TRBD1 agrees at 8 bases. This CDR3 has 13 amino acids. The V segment lost 4 bases and the J segment 5 bases; nucleotides outside the gene matches: 4. The CDR3 region is CASSYGQGHEQYF. CDR3 coding DNA: TGTGCCAGCAGTTACGGACAGGGCCACGAGCAGTACTTC.

The chain uses TRBV5-1 and TRBJ1-2, with D tentatively TRBD1 (5 bases). The CDR3 is made up of 14 amino acids. The germline gives CDR1 SGHRS, CDR2 YFSETQ. The V end was cut by 4 bases, the J end by 2 bases, with 12 bases between. The CDR3 loop is CASSLRDGNYGYTF. CDR3 sequence (DNA): TGCGCCAGCAGCCTCCGGGACGGAAACTATGGCTACACCTTC.

This clonotype was observed many times. DNA of the CDR3: TGCAGCGCATGGGGCGACAGGGGGCGGGAGCAGTACTTC. Amino acid sequence: CSAWGDRGREQYF. This sequence joins TRBV29-1 and TRBJ2-7, with 10 bases lining up with TRBD1. Germline CDR1 SQVTM, CDR2 ANQGSEA. The trim removed 7 bases at V and 7 bases at J, leaving 10 bases unmatched. This CDR3 spans 13 amino acids.

The V gene is TRBV20-1, the J gene TRBJ2-7; D is possibly TRBD2 (6 bases). Germline lookup yields CDR1 DFQATT and CDR2 SNEGSKA (reference sequence). With 8 bases removed from V and 3 bases from J, the gap between germline ends came to 20 bases. This CDR3 comprises 14 residues. CDR3 loop: CSWMGGKMVYEQYF. As DNA, the CDR3 is TGCAGTTGGATGGGGGGAAAGATGGTCTACGAGCAGTACTTC.

This clonotype was counted a few times. This chain links TRBV6-5 with TRBJ2-1; 7 bases align to TRBD1. V shed 4 bases, J shed 7 bases, and the junction held 19 bases outside the gene matches. This CDR3 region has 18 residues. CDR1 and CDR2 from the germline V gene are MNHEY and SVGAGI. CDR3 amino acids: CASSSGQDSLREGNEQFF. CDR3 bases: TGTGCCAGCAGTTCTGGACAGGATTCTCTCCGTGAGGGGAATGAGCAGTTCTTC.

This clonotype has only a few counts. This chain connects TRBV20-1 to TRBJ1-1, with D tentatively TRBD1 (6 bases). Trimming took 8 bases from V and 3 from J, leaving 13 bases between them. The CDR3 consists of 12 residues. CDR1 and CDR2 from the germline V gene are DFQATT and SNEGSKA (reference sequence). The CDR3 DNA sequence: TGCAGTACCCGGGACATTTACACTGAAGCTTTCTTT. It specifies CSTRDIYTEAFF.

In this sample, this clonotype turned up a few times. The chain has TRBV7-2 and TRBJ2-1, with D unresolved. V lost 1 base and J 9 bases, leaving 13 bases between the germline ends. The CDR3 contains 14 residues. Per the germline V gene, CDR1 is SGHTA and CDR2 is FQGNSA. The CDR3: CASSLDIRVAEQFF. The CDR3 nucleotides read TGTGCCAGCAGCTTAGATATTAGGGTGGCTGAGCAGTTCTTC.

In nucleotides, the CDR3 is TGTGCCAGCTCAGAGAGCCTCGACAGTACTATTGGCTACACCTTC. Its translation is CASSESLDSTIGYTF. The V and J genes are TRBV18 and TRBJ1-2, with a tentative D call TRBD1 (5 bases). The CDR3 is 15 residues long. V gave up 5 bases and J gave up 7 bases, with 20 bases separating them. Germline CDR1 is KGHSH and CDR2 is LQKENI.